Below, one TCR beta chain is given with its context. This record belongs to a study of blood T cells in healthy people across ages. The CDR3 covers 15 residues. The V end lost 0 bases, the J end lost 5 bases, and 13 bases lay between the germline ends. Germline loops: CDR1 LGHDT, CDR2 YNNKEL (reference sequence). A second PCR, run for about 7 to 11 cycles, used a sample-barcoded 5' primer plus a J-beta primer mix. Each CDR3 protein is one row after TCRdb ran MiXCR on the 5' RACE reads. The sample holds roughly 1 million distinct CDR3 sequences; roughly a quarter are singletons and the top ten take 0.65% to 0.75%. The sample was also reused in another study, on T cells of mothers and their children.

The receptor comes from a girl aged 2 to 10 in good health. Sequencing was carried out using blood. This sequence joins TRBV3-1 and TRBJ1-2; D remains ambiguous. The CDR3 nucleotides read TGTGCCAGCAGCCAAGATTCGGAGCCAACTTATGGCTACACCTTC. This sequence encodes CASSQDSEPTYGYTF.